These T cell receptor beta chains were read from a single sample in a study of blood T cell repertoires in COVID-19. The data were produced by immunoSEQ multiplex PCR, yet TCRdb's version contains in-frame clones alone and is incomplete. This sample carries roughly 330,000 clones, over 75% of them seen once, and the ten largest clones take under 5.5%. Specimen: PBMCs or T cells enriched from blood (not recorded which). These receptors were collected from a woman aged 25 to 39 who had recovered from COVID-19. Both conserved end residues are part of each CDR3. The order of the fields is D gene, J gene, CDR3 length, V gene, clone size, CDR3 DNA, CDR3 protein. D genes are given only for firm matches. A clone size is listed for some rows: how often the clone was seen (once, few, many), or a class if it is expanded.

D: .; J: TRBJ2-5; length: 13; V: TRBV5-1; size: .; DNA: TGCGCCAGCAGCTTGGGAGGCGGAGAGACCCAGTACTTC; CDR3: CASSLGGGETQYF
D: TRBD1; J: TRBJ1-5; length: 15; V: TRBV6-5; size: .; DNA: TGTGCCAGCAGTCGGACAGGGGGCAGCTATCAGCCCCAGCATTTT; CDR3: CASSRTGGSYQPQHF
D: TRBD1; J: TRBJ1-6; length: 19; V: TRBV13; size: .; DNA: TGTGCCAGCAGCCTTGACAGGGGGCCTGCAAGCTCCTATAATTCACCCCTCCACTTT; CDR3: CASSLDRGPASSYNSPLHF
D: TRBD2; J: TRBJ2-3; length: 16; V: TRBV7-9; size: .; DNA: TGTGCCAGCAGCTTAACCCGGAGCGGGGGGTCGGATACGCAGTATTTT; CDR3: CASSLTRSGGSDTQYF
D: .; J: TRBJ1-2; length: 13; V: TRBV15; size: .; DNA: TGTGCCACCAGCAGAGAAGCGGCCTATGGCTACACCTTC; CDR3: CATSREAAYGYTF
D: .; J: TRBJ1-1; length: 14; V: TRBV5-1; size: .; DNA: TGCGCCAGCAGCCCGGGTGAGGGCGGCACTGAAGCTTTCTTT; CDR3: CASSPGEGGTEAFF
D: .; J: TRBJ1-1; length: 14; V: TRBV7-9; size: .; DNA: TGTGCCAGCAGCTTAGGGGGACTCCCGGCCGAAGCTTTCTTT; CDR3: CASSLGGLPAEAFF
D: .; J: TRBJ1-1; length: 15; V: TRBV7-6; size: once; DNA: TGTGCCAGCAGCTTAGGAGCGACTGGGAACACTGAAGCTTTCTTT; CDR3: CASSLGATGNTEAFF
D: .; J: TRBJ2-7; length: 14; V: TRBV4-2; size: .; DNA: TGTGCCAGCAGCCAAGAGGGGGCGTTCTACGAGCAGTACTTC; CDR3: CASSQEGAFYEQYF
D: TRBD2; J: TRBJ2-5; length: 13; V: TRBV2; size: .; DNA: TGTGCCAGCAGGACTAGCGGGCAAGAGACCCAGTACTTC; CDR3: CASRTSGQETQYF
D: TRBD1; J: TRBJ1-2; length: 18; V: TRBV15; size: .; DNA: TGTGCCACCAGCAGAGATCAAGGACAGGGGGGAGCTAACTATGGCTACACCTTC; CDR3: CATSRDQGQGGANYGYTF
D: TRBD1; J: TRBJ1-2; length: 13; V: TRBV29-1; size: .; DNA: TGCAGCGCTCTGACAGGGTTGTCCTATGGCTACACCTTC; CDR3: CSALTGLSYGYTF
D: .; J: TRBJ1-2; length: 13; V: TRBV4-1; size: few; DNA: TGCGCCAGCAGCCACGGCCCAGGATATGGCTACACCTTC; CDR3: CASSHGPGYGYTF
D: TRBD1; J: TRBJ1-2; length: 15; V: TRBV18; size: .; DNA: TGTGCCAGCTCACCACCCGGCAGGGGGGTATATGGCTACACCTTC; CDR3: CASSPPGRGVYGYTF
D: TRBD1; J: TRBJ1-3; length: 16; V: TRBV6-1; size: .; DNA: TGTGCCAGCAGTGCGGGACAGCCATACTCTGGAAACACCATATATTTT; CDR3: CASSAGQPYSGNTIYF
D: TRBD2; J: TRBJ2-2; length: 16; V: TRBV9; size: .; DNA: TGTGCCAGCAGCGTTCTAGCGGGGGGGCCTGGCGGGGAGCTGTTTTTT; CDR3: CASSVLAGGPGGELFF
D: TRBD2; J: TRBJ2-5; length: 13; V: TRBV5-1; size: .; DNA: TGCGCCAGCAGCATTAGCGGGGGGGAGACCCAGTACTTC; CDR3: CASSISGGETQYF
D: TRBD1; J: TRBJ1-5; length: 16; V: TRBV6-4; size: .; DNA: TGTGCCAGATATCGGCAGGGGGTAGGAAGCAATCAGCCCCAGCATTTT; CDR3: CARYRQGVGSNQPQHF
D: TRBD1; J: TRBJ1-3; length: 17; V: TRBV28; size: .; DNA: TGTGCCAGCAGTTTATCCTACGACAGGGGGCAAAGAAACACCATATATTTT; CDR3: CASSLSYDRGQRNTIYF
D: TRBD1; J: TRBJ1-2; length: 14; V: TRBV6-5; size: .; DNA: TGTGCCAGCACTTGGGCAGGGGGAAACTATGGCTACACCTTC; CDR3: CASTWAGGNYGYTF
D: .; J: TRBJ1-2; length: 14; V: TRBV10-3; size: .; DNA: TGTGCCATCAGTGAGCAGGGGTTCCGGTATGGCTACACCTTC; CDR3: CAISEQGFRYGYTF
D: TRBD2; J: TRBJ2-3; length: 14; V: TRBV5-4; size: .; DNA: TGTGCCAGCAGCCTAAGCGGGGTCACAGATACGCAGTATTTT; CDR3: CASSLSGVTDTQYF
D: TRBD1; J: TRBJ2-1; length: 14; V: TRBV27; size: .; DNA: TGTGCCAGCAGTTTACTCGGACAGGTAGATGAGCAGTTCTTC; CDR3: CASSLLGQVDEQFF
D: TRBD1; J: TRBJ1-4; length: 14; V: TRBV2; size: .; DNA: TGTGCCAGCAGGGACAGGGCAACTAATGAAAAACTGTTTTTT; CDR3: CASRDRATNEKLFF
D: TRBD1; J: TRBJ1-2; length: 15; V: TRBV7-9; size: .; DNA: TGTGCCAGCCTACAGGGACAGGGAACTTACTATGGCTACACCTTC; CDR3: CASLQGQGTYYGYTF
D: TRBD1; J: TRBJ1-2; length: 15; V: TRBV28; size: once; DNA: TGTGCCAGCAGTCTCCCGGGACAGAACCTCTATGGCTACACCTTC; CDR3: CASSLPGQNLYGYTF